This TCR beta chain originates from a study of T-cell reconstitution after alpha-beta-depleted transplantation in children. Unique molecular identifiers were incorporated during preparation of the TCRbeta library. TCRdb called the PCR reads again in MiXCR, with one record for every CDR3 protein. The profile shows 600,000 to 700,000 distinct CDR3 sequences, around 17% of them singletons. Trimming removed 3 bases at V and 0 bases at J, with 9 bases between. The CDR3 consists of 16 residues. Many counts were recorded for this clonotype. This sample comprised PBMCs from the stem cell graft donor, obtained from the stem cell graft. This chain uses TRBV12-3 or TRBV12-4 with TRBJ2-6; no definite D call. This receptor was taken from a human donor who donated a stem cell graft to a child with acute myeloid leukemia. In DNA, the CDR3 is TGTGCCAGCAGTTTCCGAAGTTCCTCTGGGGCCAACGTCCTGACTTTC. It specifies CASSFRSSSGANVLTF.